This T cell receptor (beta chain) was identified during a study of control samples from healthy donors and cancer patients. Libraries were prepared by immunoSEQ multiplex PCR; TCRdb keeps only in-frame clonotypes and omits some of them. The data show around 100,000 clones, about 90% seen once. What was sequenced was blood. This TCR came from a woman aged 45-65 years in good health.

CDR3 coding DNA: TGTGCCAGCTCACCCGGGACAGGGGTTCAGCCCCAGCATTTT. It translates to CASSPGTGVQPQHF. The chain recombines TRBV18 with TRBJ1-5, with 10 bases fitting TRBD1. The V and J ends lost 3 bases and 6 bases, in that order; junction bases with no gene match: 2. Germline loops: CDR1 KGHSH, CDR2 LQKENI. CDR3 length equals 14 residues.